This entry lists 11 T cell receptor beta chains sequenced from one sample in a study of T-cell reconstitution after alpha-beta-depleted transplantation in children. Unique molecular identifiers were incorporated during preparation of the TCRbeta library. Using its own MiXCR run on the PCR reads, TCRdb lists one record per CDR3 protein. The sample consists of 700,000 to 950,000 distinct CDR3 sequences, roughly 15% of them appearing once. Sequencing was performed on PBMCs, mostly from graft donor cells, taken 360 days after TCRalphabeta/CD19-depleted stem cell transplant. All receptors come from a male patient aged 10-17 years who had a stem cell transplant for acute lymphoblastic leukemia, so the T cells may come from the graft donor.

In this sample, this clonotype turned up many times. The chain recombines TRBV12-5 with TRBJ1-1; possible D gene TRBD1, 5 bases. V was shortened by 4 bases and J by 10 bases, with 10 bases between the two germline ends. The CDR3 extends over 11 amino acids. Per germline, CDR1 LGHNT and CDR2 FRNRAP. The CDR3 coding sequence is TGTGCTAGTGGTTCGGGGGGTAGAGCTTTCTTT. Translation gives CASGSGGRAFF.

The table lists this clonotype with a few counts. V is TRBV12-3 or TRBV12-4 and J is TRBJ2-7; D tentatively reads TRBD1 or TRBD2 (6 bases each). The ends were cut back, 1 base at V and 2 bases at J, with 12 bases in the middle. This CDR3 contains 15 residues. This CDR3 reads CASSLEVGGTYEQYF. The CDR3 region has the DNA TGTGCCAGCAGTTTAGAGGTCGGGGGCACCTACGAGCAGTACTTC.

V is TRBV12-3 or TRBV12-4 and J is TRBJ2-2; TRBD1 or TRBD2 may be the D gene (6 bases each). The V end lost 2 bases, the J end lost 6 bases, and 10 bases lay between the germline ends. This CDR3 is built from 14 residues. The CDR3 DNA reads as TGTGCCAGCAGTTTAATCCGGGGGCCCGGGGAGCTGTTTTTT. Its protein is CASSLIRGPGELFF.

The chain carries TRBV7-9 and TRBJ2-1, with 7 positions matching TRBD2. The CDR3 contains 15 residues. Germline V gene data show CDR1 as SEHNR and CDR2 as FQNEAQ (reference sequence). V lost 6 bases and J lost 3; bases outside the gene matches: 8. CDR3 in amino acids: CASRVLADYYNEQFF. The CDR3 DNA sequence: TGTGCCAGCAGAGTTCTAGCGGACTACTACAATGAGCAGTTCTTC.

There are many counts of this clonotype. This chain links TRBV7-2 with TRBJ2-3, with D possibly matching TRBD2 (6 bases). The V end was cut by 4 bases, the J end by 2 bases, with 16 bases between. Germline assignment: CDR1 SGHTA and CDR2 FQGNSA. The length of the CDR3 is 16 residues. The CDR3 nucleotides read TGTGCCAGCAGCTACGAGCGGGTCCTACTCACAGATACGCAGTATTTT. Protein product: CASSYERVLLTDTQYF.

This clonotype turned up a few times. This chain joins TRBV15 and TRBJ1-1, with a tentative D call TRBD1 (5 bases). Germline V gene sequence: CDR1 LNHNV, CDR2 YYDKDF (reference sequence). The CDR3 sequence is 15 residues long. The V end was cut by 1 base, the J end by 3 bases, with 12 bases between. As DNA, the CDR3 is TGTGCCACCAGCAGAGTAGGGGAAATGTACACTGAAGCTTTCTTT. It is translated as CATSRVGEMYTEAFF.

This clonotype came up a few times. The chain uses TRBV19 and TRBJ2-2; a possible D gene is TRBD2 (5 bases). V was trimmed by 3 bases and J by 6 bases, leaving 14 bases between them. Germline V CDR1 and CDR2: LNHDA, SQIVND (reference sequence). The CDR3 spans 15 residues. This CDR3 reads CASSIPSGYAGELFF. DNA of the CDR3: TGTGCCAGTAGTATCCCCTCGGGGTATGCCGGGGAGCTGTTTTTT.

This clonotype was seen only a few times. The chain recombines TRBV7-8 with TRBJ2-2; D is tentatively TRBD1 or TRBD2 (5 bases each). In germline, CDR1 is SGHVS, CDR2 FQNEAQ. The ends were cut back, 1 base at V and 7 bases at J, with 16 bases in the middle. This CDR3 contains 16 residues. The CDR3 DNA reads as TGTGCCAGCAGCTTAGAGACGGGACCGGGGAGCGGGGAGCTGTTTTTT. Translated, it gives CASSLETGPGSGELFF.

This clonotype was picked up many times. The chain has TRBV9 and TRBJ2-1; D is ambiguous. The germline V gene has CDR1 SGDLS and CDR2 YYNGEE. V was clipped by 0 bases and J by 2 bases, with 9 bases between them. This CDR3 contains 15 residues. CDR3 sequence reads: CASSVGRAAYNEQFF. CDR3 in DNA: TGTGCCAGCAGCGTAGGTCGGGCCGCCTACAATGAGCAGTTCTTC.

This clonotype occurred a few times. The chain combines TRBV11-1 with TRBJ2-5; D gene uncertain. Germline V gene lookup returns CDR1 SGHAT and CDR2 FQDESV (reference sequence). V shed 11 bases and J shed 6 bases, with 13 bases lying between them. The CDR3 is made up of 11 amino acids. The CDR3 nucleotides read TGTGCCCTTGGGTGGCCTAAGACCCAGTACTTC. Residues: CALGWPKTQYF. The whole variable domain, remainder taken from reference TRBV11-1 and TRBJ2-5, is EAEVAQSPRYKITEKSQAVAFWCDPISGHATLYWYRQILGQGPELLVQFQDESVVDDSQLPKDRFSAERLKGVDSTLKIQPAELGDSAMYLCALGWPKTQYFGPGTRLLVL.

The CDR3 DNA is TGCAGCGTTGAGCAGGGGTATGGCTACACCTTC. It yields the protein CSVEQGYGYTF. The chain is built from TRBV29-1 and TRBJ1-2; perhaps TRBD1 as D (6 bases). V lost 3 bases and J 5 bases, leaving 7 bases between the germline ends. From germline, CDR1 is SQVTM and CDR2 ANQGSEA. The CDR3 runs 11 residues.